This note documents a single TCR beta chain sequence. The junction had 8 bases not matched to a gene; V was cut back by 7 bases and J by 3 bases. The CDR3 runs 13 residues. Germline V lookup: CDR1 SQVTM, CDR2 ANQGSEA. The assay was immunoSEQ multiplex PCR, and TCRdb's table has in-frame clones only and misses some. The sample consists of some 390,000 clones, 89% of them appearing once. This record belongs to a study of blood T cell repertoires in COVID-19. The chain is built from TRBV29-1 and TRBJ2-7, with 8 bases matching TRBD1. Sequencing used peripheral blood. The TCR sequence derives from a woman between 35 and 50 years old with COVID-19, enrolled during active disease. The CDR3 DNA reads TGCAGCGCATCCGTGGGACAGGACTACGAGCAGTACTTC. Protein product: CSASVGQDYEQYF.